This section outlines one TCR beta chain sequence together with its context. Its specificity is not known. The entry originates in a study of tumor-infiltrating lymphocytes in primary liver carcinoma. About the research overall: Those sampled were patients whose primary liver carcinoma was treated by surgical resection. There were tumors of stage T1-T3 N0M0, each 4.2 to 10 cm across. The study enrolled male and female patients aged 30 to 69 years.

Production of TCR beta cDNA used 500 ng total RNA together with a constant-region primer. ARM-PCR, slightly modified, supplied the TCR beta libraries through three nested multiplex PCR rounds. Via MiXCR, TCRdb re-called the multiplex PCR reads, giving one row per CDR3 protein. The data contain roughly 330,000 distinct CDR3 sequences, less than 65% of them singletons. Study results and caveats: In the absence of sorting, bulk samples left CD4+ and CD8+ repertoires uncompared.

Germline DNA was also extracted, and blood RNA derived from unsorted whole blood. This clonotype was obtained from a middle-aged man with primary liver carcinoma and hepatitis B virus infection. The sequencing input was peripheral blood.

CDR3 sequence (DNA): TGTGCCAGCAGTTTGCCGGGACAGGGGGGCACCTTC. This encodes CASSLPGQGGTF. The chain uses TRBV28 and TRBJ1-2, with 11 bases aligning to TRBD1. This CDR3 contains 12 residues. After removal of 3 bases from V and 13 bases from J, the junction contained 4 bases not matched to a gene. Germline CDR1 MDHEN, CDR2 SYDVKM.